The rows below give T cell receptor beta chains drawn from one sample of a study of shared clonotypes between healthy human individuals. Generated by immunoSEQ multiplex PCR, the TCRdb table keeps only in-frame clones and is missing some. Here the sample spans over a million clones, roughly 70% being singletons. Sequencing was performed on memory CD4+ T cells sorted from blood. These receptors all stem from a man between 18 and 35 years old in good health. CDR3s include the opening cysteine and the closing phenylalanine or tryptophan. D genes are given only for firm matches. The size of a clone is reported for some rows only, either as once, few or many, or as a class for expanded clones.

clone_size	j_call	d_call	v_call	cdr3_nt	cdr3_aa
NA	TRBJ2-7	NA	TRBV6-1	TGTGCCAGCAGGGGCGGACAGTCCTACGAGCAGTACTTC	CASRGGQSYEQYF
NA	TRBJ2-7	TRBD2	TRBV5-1	TGCGCCAGCAGCTTAGTAGCGGGGTGGGAGCAGTACTTC	CASSLVAGWEQYF
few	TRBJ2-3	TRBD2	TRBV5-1	TGCGCCAGCAGCTTGGAGGGAGGGCCGGTGGATACGCAGTATTTT	CASSLEGGPVDTQYF
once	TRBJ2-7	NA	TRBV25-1	TGTGCCAGCAGCGAGCCGGGGGGCCGGGAGCAGTACTTC	CASSEPGGREQYF
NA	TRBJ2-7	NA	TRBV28	TGTGCCAGCTCAATGGCGGGGATCTACGAGCAGTACTTC	CASSMAGIYEQYF
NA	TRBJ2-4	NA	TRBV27	TGTGCCAGCCCCTCGGGGATAGTTCAGTACTTC	CASPSGIVQYF
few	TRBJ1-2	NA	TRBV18	TGTGCCAGCTCCCCACGTCGGGTCAGGGGAGCAGAGCATGGCTACACCTTC	CASSPRRVRGAEHGYTF
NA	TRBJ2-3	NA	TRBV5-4	TGTGCCAGCAGCTTGGGGGGGAAAGATACGCAGTATTTT	CASSLGGKDTQYF
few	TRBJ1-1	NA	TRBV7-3	TGTGCCAGCAGCTTGAGAGGACTCGATGAAGCTTTCTTT	CASSLRGLDEAFF
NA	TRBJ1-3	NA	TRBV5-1	TGCGCCAGCAGCTCAACAGGCTCTGGAAACACCATATATTTT	CASSSTGSGNTIYF
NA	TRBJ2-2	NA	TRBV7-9	TGTGCCAGCAGCCCACATAGAACCACGAACACCGGGGAGCTGTTTTTT	CASSPHRTTNTGELFF
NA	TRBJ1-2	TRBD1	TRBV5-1	TGCGCCAGCAGCTTTTCAGGGGGCGGCAGCTATGGCTACACCTTC	CASSFSGGGSYGYTF
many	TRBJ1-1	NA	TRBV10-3	TGTGCCATCAGTGAGTCGGGACTCCTGAACACTGAAGCTTTCTTT	CAISESGLLNTEAFF
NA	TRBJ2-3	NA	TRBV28	TGTGCCAGCAGTTTATACCCGCATTATTTT	CASSLYPHYF
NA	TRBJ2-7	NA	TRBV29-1	TGCAGCGTTGTTATATCGACGGGTACCTACGAGCAGTACTTC	CSVVISTGTYEQYF
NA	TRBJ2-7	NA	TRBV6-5	TGTGCCAGCAGCCCAACGGCGGGCTCCTACGAGCAGTACTTC	CASSPTAGSYEQYF
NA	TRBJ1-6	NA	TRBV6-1	TGTGCCTCCCAAATACAGGGAGGGTCACCCCTCCACTTT	CASQIQGGSPLHF
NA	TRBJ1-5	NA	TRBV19	TGTGCCAGTAGTATGATGTTGGCTAATCAGCCCCAGCATTTT	CASSMMLANQPQHF
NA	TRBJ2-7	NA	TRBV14	TGTGCCAGCAGCAGGGGGGGCCTCACCTACGAGCAGTACTTC	CASSRGGLTYEQYF
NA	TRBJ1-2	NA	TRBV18	TGTGCCAGCTCACCACCCCTTACGGGGATAGGCTACACCTTC	CASSPPLTGIGYTF
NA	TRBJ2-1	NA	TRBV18	TGTGCCAGCTCACGGGAGGGGGCTGGCTCCTACAATGAGCAGTTCTTC	CASSREGAGSYNEQFF
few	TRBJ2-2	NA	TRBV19	TGTGCCAGTAGTCCAGGGCTCGCGAACACCGGGGAGCTGTTTTTT	CASSPGLANTGELFF
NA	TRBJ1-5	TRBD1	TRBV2	TGTGCCAGCAAGGGACAGGGACGTAATCAGCCCCAGCATTTT	CASKGQGRNQPQHF
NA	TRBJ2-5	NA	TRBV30	TGTGCCTGGAGTGAGATAGGGGGGGAGACCCAGTACTTC	CAWSEIGGETQYF
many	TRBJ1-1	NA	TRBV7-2	TGTGCCAGCCTCCAGAACACTGAAGCTTTCTTT	CASLQNTEAFF
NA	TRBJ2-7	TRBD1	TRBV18	TGTGCCAGCTCACTGACAGGGGATGCCTACGAGCAGTACTTC	CASSLTGDAYEQYF
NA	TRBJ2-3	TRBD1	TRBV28	TGTGCCAGCAGTTTGGCAGGGGGCTTTACAGATACGCAGTATTTT	CASSLAGGFTDTQYF
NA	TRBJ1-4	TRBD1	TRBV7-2	TGTGCCAGCAGCACGGACAGGGTAGGCGGAAAACTGTTTTTT	CASSTDRVGGKLFF
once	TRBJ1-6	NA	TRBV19	TGTGCCAGTAGCGACCGAGATTCACCCCTCCACTTT	CASSDRDSPLHF
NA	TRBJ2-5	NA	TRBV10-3	TGTGCCATCAGTGGATCCACCGAGACCCAGTACTTC	CAISGSTETQYF
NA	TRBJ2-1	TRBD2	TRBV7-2	TGTGCCAGCAGCTTATCGGGGGGCAATGAGCAGTTCTTC	CASSLSGGNEQFF
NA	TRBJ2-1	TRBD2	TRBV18	TGTGCCAGCTCCTCCTACTCTGGGACTAGCGGGACCAATGAGCAGTTCTTC	CASSSYSGTSGTNEQFF
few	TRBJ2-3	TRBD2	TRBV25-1	TGTGCCAGCGAGACTGGACTAGCTCGGGATACGCAGTATTTT	CASETGLARDTQYF
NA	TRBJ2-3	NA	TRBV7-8	TGTGCCAGCAGCTTAAGTGAGAGGGCCACAGATACGCAGTATTTT	CASSLSERATDTQYF
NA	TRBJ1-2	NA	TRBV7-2	TGTGCCAGCAGCCCACCCCCTGGGACCGTAAACTATGGCTACACCTTC	CASSPPPGTVNYGYTF
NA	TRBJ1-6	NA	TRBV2	TGTGCCAGCATTTTTGGTTATAATTCACCCCTCCACTTT	CASIFGYNSPLHF
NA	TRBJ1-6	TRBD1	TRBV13	TGTGCCAGCAGCTTCGGACAGGGTGGTAGTTCACCCCTCCACTTT	CASSFGQGGSSPLHF
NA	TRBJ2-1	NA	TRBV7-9	TGTGCCAGCAGCAAGAGACTCACTAATGAGCAGTTCTTC	CASSKRLTNEQFF
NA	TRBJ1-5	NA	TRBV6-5	TGTGCCAGCGGTCAGGGATATAGCAATCAGCCCCAGCATTTT	CASGQGYSNQPQHF
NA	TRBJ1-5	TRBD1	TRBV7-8	TGTGCCAGCAGTTCTGAAGGGACAGGCAATCAGCCCCAGCATTTT	CASSSEGTGNQPQHF
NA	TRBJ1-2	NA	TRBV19	TGTGCCAGTAGTCCCCCGGGGGTGGGAGGCTACACCTTC	CASSPPGVGGYTF
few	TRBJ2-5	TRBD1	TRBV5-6	TGTGCCAGCAGCCCGGAGGCAGGGGGCGGTTTTGTTAGAGAGACCCAGTACTTC	CASSPEAGGGFVRETQYF
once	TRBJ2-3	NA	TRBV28	TGTGCCAGCCACAGCTGGGGGCCGGGCACAGATACGCAGTATTTT	CASHSWGPGTDTQYF
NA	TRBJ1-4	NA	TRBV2	TGTGCCAGCTCCGGGGGTCCTAGTCCTAATGAAAAACTGTTTTTT	CASSGGPSPNEKLFF
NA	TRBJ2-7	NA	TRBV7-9	TGTGCCAGCAGCTTAGTAGGACTCCACCACGAGCAGTACTTC	CASSLVGLHHEQYF
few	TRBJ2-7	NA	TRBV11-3	TGTGCCAGCAGCTTTCGTCCTGATTGGACGTCCTCCTACGAGCAGTACTTC	CASSFRPDWTSSYEQYF
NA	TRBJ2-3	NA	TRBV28	TGTGCCACCGTCGGGGCGAAGACTAGCACAGATACGCAGTATTTT	CATVGAKTSTDTQYF
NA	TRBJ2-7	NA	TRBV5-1	TGCGCCAGCAGCCAAGGGGGGACTGGATCCTACGAGCAGTACTTC	CASSQGGTGSYEQYF
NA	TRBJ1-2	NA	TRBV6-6	TGTGCCAGCAGTTACGACAGTGTATATGGCTACACCTTC	CASSYDSVYGYTF
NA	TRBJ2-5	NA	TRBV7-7	TGTGCTAGCAGCTTAGCCGGACACTCGGGGGAGACCCAGTACTTC	CASSLAGHSGETQYF
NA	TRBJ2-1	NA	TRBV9	TGTGCCAGCAGCGCCACCTCGGGGTACAATGAGCAGTTCTTC	CASSATSGYNEQFF
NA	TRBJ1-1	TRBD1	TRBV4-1	TGCGCCAGCAGCCCAGGGGGGAGGGGGGACACTGAAGCTTTCTTT	CASSPGGRGDTEAFF
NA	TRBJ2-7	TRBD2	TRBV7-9	TGTGCCAGCAGTTTAGGGGCTAGCGGGGACTACGAGCAGTACTTC	CASSLGASGDYEQYF
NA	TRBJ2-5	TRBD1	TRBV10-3	TGTGCCATCAGCCCAGGGGGCGCGTACCAAGAGACCCAGTACTTC	CAISPGGAYQETQYF